The entry below describes one T cell receptor (beta chain). The antigen it binds to is not known. Nothing much larger sits one base from this clone, and base qualities are not available. This entry is derived from a study of blood T cell repertoires in COVID-19 (dated by TCRdb to about 2020). For the study in its entirety: Samples from collaborators originated in the United States, Italy and Spain and spanned both the acute and convalescent phases of COVID-19. The material from the prospective study consisted of cDNA or gDNA derived from T cells, B-cell-depleted T cells, or PBMCs. Deeply sampled blood TCRbeta repertoires from subjects exposed to, actively infected with, or recovered from COVID-19 were included in the dataset. The repertoires were made available in a free public database intended to serve as a resource for research on the immune response to SARS-CoV-2. The samples were drawn from the first 160 participants of the ongoing ImmuneRACE study and from some 1,300 subjects provided by 6 global collaborators. A de-identified subject ID, COVID-19 status, age in years and sex were almost always included in the sample metadata. Where available, HLA class I and class II types were obtained from metadata supplied by the sample provider rather than from assay-based typing.

TCRbeta CDR3 regions were amplified from genomic DNA using the immunoSEQ Assay, a bias-controlled multiplex PCR. Processing in the source paper ran as follows. The number of nucleated cells in each sample was estimated from the amplification of reference gene primers within the assay. To quantify the absolute abundance of each unique TCRbeta CDR3 rearrangement, sequence reads were collapsed and filtered. For each sample, productive Simpson clonality was calculated as the square root of Simpson's diversity index across productive rearrangements. TCRdb retrieved this table from immuneACCESS and kept in-frame rearrangements only. Not all clones are present; in checked studies, unresolved V genes account for under half, and no reason is known for the remainder. The D gene and trimming were derived from the DNA, and the V and J assignments and clone size from that table. This sample has 130,000 to 150,000 clones in its table, and approximately 82% of those were observed once. About 10% of the sample goes to the ten largest clones.

Overall study results and their limits: How much clinical and demographic metadata was included differed by source and by participant, and the metadata was provided uncurated.

Whole blood was collected in K2EDTA tubes by collaborating institutions according to the institutions' own protocols. For TCRbeta analysis, collaborator samples were shipped as frozen whole blood, as isolated PBMCs, or as DNA extracted from either sample type. Sequencing was carried out using peripheral blood. The sequence came from a man aged 55 to 70 with active or convalescent COVID-19.

The CDR3 loop reads CASSYSTGPNYNEQFF. The DNA sequence follows: TGTGCCAGCAGTTACTCAACAGGCCCCAACTACAATGAGCAGTTCTTC. The rearrangement joined TRBV6-5 to TRBJ2-1; a tentative D call is TRBD1 (5 bases match). Trimming takes 0 bases from V and 3 bases from J, and the germline ends sit 12 bases apart. According to the germline V gene, CDR1 reads MNHEY and CDR2 reads SVGAGI. From cysteine to phenylalanine, the CDR3 is 16 amino acids long. The kept DNA is CDR3 alone, 48 bases in frame from the first base.